These T cell receptor beta chains were read from a single sample in a study of PD-1 blockade in classical Hodgkin lymphoma. TCRdb's table, derived via immunoSEQ multiplex PCR, lists solely in-frame clones and lacks some. The sample includes 90,000 to 95,000 clones, approximately 89% of them seen just once. This specimen consisted of peripheral blood mononuclear cells (PBMCs), obtained before the second cycle of nivolumab. These receptors came from a human donor with classical Hodgkin lymphoma. Both conserved end residues are part of each CDR3. Fields, in order: J gene, V gene, D gene, CDR3 length, clone size, CDR3 protein, CDR3 DNA. D genes are given only for firm matches. Clone size appears in some rows only: once, few, many, or a class for an expanded clone.

TRBJ1-5,TRBV19,.,13,few,CASSTRENQPQHF,TGTGCCAGTAGTACCCGAGAAAATCAGCCCCAGCATTTT
TRBJ1-3,TRBV25-1,.,12,.,CASSDLSWAIYF,TGTGCCAGCAGTGACCTGAGTTGGGCCATATATTTT
TRBJ1-5,TRBV5-6,.,13,.,CASSLASNQPQHF,TGTGCCAGCAGCTTGGCGAGCAATCAGCCCCAGCATTTT
TRBJ2-7,TRBV9,TRBD2,15,.,CASGRLAAGVYEQYF,TGTGCCAGCGGGCGACTTGCAGCGGGGGTCTACGAGCAGTACTTC
TRBJ1-5,TRBV28,.,13,.,CASYGAGEGPQHF,TGTGCCAGCTACGGGGCGGGGGAAGGGCCCCAGCATTTT
TRBJ1-5,TRBV28,.,12,.,CASSEGLQPQHF,TGTGCCAGCAGCGAAGGGTTACAGCCCCAGCATTTT
TRBJ2-3,TRBV5-1,.,15,.,CASSLHTRDTDTQYF,TGCGCCAGCAGCTTACATACTAGGGACACAGATACGCAGTATTTT
TRBJ1-4,TRBV28,TRBD1,15,.,CASSLSLTGHEKLFF,TGTGCCAGCAGTTTATCTCTGACAGGGCACGAAAAACTGTTTTTT
TRBJ2-7,TRBV6-1,.,14,.,CASSARGASYEQYF,TGTGCCAGCAGTGCCCGGGGGGCATCCTACGAGCAGTACTTC
TRBJ2-7,TRBV27,.,15,.,CASSFSRGFSYEQYF,TGTGCCAGCAGTTTCTCGCGTGGTTTTTCCTACGAGCAGTACTTC
TRBJ1-2,TRBV28,.,14,.,CASSTSRGRYGYTF,TGTGCCAGCAGCACATCTCGGGGGAGGTATGGCTACACCTTC
TRBJ2-1,TRBV18,TRBD1,15,.,CASSQQGFSYNEQFF,TGTGCCAGCTCACAACAGGGGTTTTCCTACAATGAGCAGTTCTTC
TRBJ2-7,TRBV19,.,14,.,CASSFAGGGYEQYF,TGTGCCAGTAGTTTTGCAGGGGGAGGCTACGAGCAGTACTTC
TRBJ2-7,TRBV2,.,11,.,CASSVLYEQYF,TGTGCCAGCAGTGTACTATACGAGCAGTACTTC
TRBJ1-1,TRBV28,.,10,few,CASRNTEAFF,TGTGCCAGCAGAAACACTGAAGCTTTCTTT
TRBJ2-7,TRBV6-1,TRBD1,13,.,CASSAGGGYEQYF,TGTGCCAGCAGTGCAGGGGGCGGGTACGAGCAGTACTTC
TRBJ1-1,TRBV27,.,13,.,CASSLYLFAEAFF,TGTGCCAGCAGTTTATATCTGTTTGCTGAAGCTTTCTTT
TRBJ1-3,TRBV29-1,.,11,.,CSVGSGNTIYF,TGCAGCGTGGGCAGTGGAAACACCATATATTTT
TRBJ2-5,TRBV27,.,15,.,CASSFGGGAYETQYF,TGTGCCAGCAGTTTTGGAGGGGGCGCGTATGAGACCCAGTACTTC
TRBJ2-1,TRBV15,.,14,.,CATRGLNSYNEQFF,TGTGCCACCAGGGGGTTAAACTCCTACAATGAGCAGTTCTTC
TRBJ2-7,TRBV29-1,.,13,.,CSVETGSAYEQYF,TGCAGCGTTGAAACAGGGTCTGCCTACGAGCAGTACTTC
TRBJ1-2,TRBV5-1,TRBD1,14,.,CASSRTGSDYGYTF,TGCGCCAGCAGCCGGACAGGGAGTGACTATGGCTACACCTTC
TRBJ2-7,TRBV2,TRBD2,15,.,CASSEARDYTYEQYF,TGTGCCAGCAGTGAAGCGCGGGACTACACGTACGAGCAGTACTTC
TRBJ2-7,TRBV27,.,14,medium-sized,CASSLRVGGYEQYF,TGTGCCAGCAGTTTACGGGTAGGGGGCTACGAGCAGTACTTC
TRBJ2-4,TRBV19,.,12,few,CASSIGWSIQYF,TGTGCCAGTAGTATTGGGTGGAGCATTCAGTACTTC
TRBJ1-1,TRBV7-9,.,14,.,CASSLRQGPSEAFF,TGTGCCAGCAGCTTAAGGCAGGGGCCCTCCGAAGCTTTCTTT
TRBJ2-7,TRBV29-1,.,13,.,CSAARDGEGEQYF,TGCAGCGCCGCCCGGGACGGGGAAGGCGAGCAGTACTTC
TRBJ2-2,TRBV7-9,.,15,.,CASSGRDTNTGELFF,TGTGCCAGCAGCGGAAGGGACACCAACACCGGGGAGCTGTTTTTT
TRBJ2-2,TRBV9,TRBD2,17,.,CASSVGGLAGVTGELFF,TGTGCCAGCAGCGTAGGGGGACTAGCGGGAGTCACCGGGGAGCTGTTTTTT
TRBJ2-1,TRBV14,.,11,.,CASSQVSEQFF,TGTGCCAGCAGCCAAGTCAGTGAGCAGTTCTTC
TRBJ1-4,TRBV28,.,14,once,CASSLEGISEKLFF,TGTGCCAGCAGTTTGGAGGGGATTAGCGAAAAACTGTTTTTT
TRBJ2-7,TRBV18,.,15,.,CASSPSEGAAYEQYF,TGTGCCAGCTCACCAAGTGAGGGCGCGGCGTACGAGCAGTACTTC
TRBJ1-1,TRBV6-5,.,14,.,CASSKTGQNTEAFF,TGTGCCAGCAGTAAAACGGGACAGAACACTGAAGCTTTCTTT
TRBJ1-6,TRBV10-3,TRBD1,15,.,CAISEFNRGDSPLHF,TGTGCCATCAGTGAGTTCAACAGGGGAGATTCACCCCTCCACTTT
TRBJ2-5,TRBV27,TRBD1,14,.,CASSTGTGGETQYF,TGTGCCAGCAGTACCGGGACAGGGGGTGAGACCCAGTACTTC
TRBJ2-7,TRBV27,.,11,.,CASGWGREQYF,TGTGCCAGCGGGTGGGGTCGGGAGCAGTACTTC
TRBJ2-1,TRBV4-1,TRBD1,15,.,CASSQEGGLTREQFF,TGCGCCAGCAGCCAAGAAGGGGGCCTTACTAGGGAGCAGTTCTTC
TRBJ1-2,TRBV10-3,.,14,.,CAISQPGNQGGYTF,TGTGCCATCAGTCAGCCGGGGAATCAGGGTGGCTACACCTTC
TRBJ2-5,TRBV11-2,TRBD2,17,.,CASSPGTSGGYQETQYF,TGTGCCAGCAGCCCAGGGACTAGCGGGGGGTACCAAGAGACCCAGTACTTC
TRBJ2-2,TRBV5-8,.,16,.,CASSQTPGIYTGELFF,TGTGCCAGCAGCCAAACCCCAGGGATTTACACCGGGGAGCTGTTTTTT
TRBJ1-2,TRBV2,.,13,few,CASSSPMGTGYTF,TGTGCCAGCAGTTCCCCCATGGGTACTGGCTACACCTTC
TRBJ1-1,TRBV29-1,.,13,.,CSVEEQVYTEAFF,TGCAGCGTTGAAGAACAGGTGTACACTGAAGCTTTCTTT
TRBJ2-3,TRBV28,.,15,.,CASSLQGTGPDTQYF,TGTGCCAGCAGTTTACAGGGAACAGGGCCAGATACGCAGTATTTT
TRBJ1-6,TRBV10-2,.,12,.,CASSGGNSPLHF,TGCGCCAGCAGCGGTGGGAATTCACCCCTCCACTTT
TRBJ1-2,TRBV6-1,.,15,.,CASSEAIGGSYGYTF,TGTGCCAGCAGTGAAGCTATCGGGGGGTCCTATGGCTACACCTTC
TRBJ2-3,TRBV2,.,14,.,CASSEAGETDTQYF,TGTGCCAGCAGTGAAGCGGGAGAGACAGATACGCAGTATTTT
TRBJ1-1,TRBV7-6,TRBD1,14,.,CASSVDRMNTEAFF,TGTGCCAGCAGCGTGGACAGGATGAACACTGAAGCTTTCTTT
TRBJ2-1,TRBV5-4,TRBD1,16,.,CASSLGGQGAYNEQFF,TGTGCCAGCAGCTTGGGGGGACAGGGGGCTTACAATGAGCAGTTCTTC
TRBJ1-4,TRBV5-1,TRBD1,16,.,CASSRTGIATNEKLFF,TGCGCCAGCAGCAGGACAGGGATTGCAACTAATGAAAAACTGTTTTTT
TRBJ2-6,TRBV21-1,.,16,.,CASSKEAGPGANVLTF,TGTGCCAGCAGCAAAGAAGCGGGGCCTGGGGCCAACGTCCTGACTTTC
TRBJ2-7,TRBV28,.,12,once,CASRMAGYEQYF,TGTGCCAGCAGGATGGCAGGATACGAGCAGTACTTC
TRBJ2-7,TRBV7-9,.,16,.,CASSPTEAGAWYEQYF,TGTGCCAGCAGCCCCACCGAAGCTGGGGCTTGGTACGAGCAGTACTTC